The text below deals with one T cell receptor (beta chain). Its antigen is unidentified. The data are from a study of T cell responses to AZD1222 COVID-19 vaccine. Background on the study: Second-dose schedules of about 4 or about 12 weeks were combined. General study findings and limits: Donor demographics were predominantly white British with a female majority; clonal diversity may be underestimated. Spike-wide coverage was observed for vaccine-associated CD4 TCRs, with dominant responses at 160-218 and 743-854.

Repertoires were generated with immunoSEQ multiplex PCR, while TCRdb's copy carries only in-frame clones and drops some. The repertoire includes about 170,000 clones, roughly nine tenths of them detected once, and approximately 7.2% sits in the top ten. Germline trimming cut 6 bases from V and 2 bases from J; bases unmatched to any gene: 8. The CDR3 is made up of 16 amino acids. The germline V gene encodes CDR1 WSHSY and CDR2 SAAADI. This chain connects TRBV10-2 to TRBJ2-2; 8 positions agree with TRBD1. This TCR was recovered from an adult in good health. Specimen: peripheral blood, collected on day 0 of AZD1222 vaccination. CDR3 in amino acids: CASSEPRGRNTGELFF. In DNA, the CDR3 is TGCGCCAGCAGCGAACCCAGGGGGCGCAACACCGGGGAGCTGTTTTTT.